Reported below is one T cell receptor beta chain. A multiplex PCR was run with 60 Vbeta primers and 13 Jbeta primers. Profiling relied on immunoSEQ multiplex PCR, and the TCRdb table lists in-frame clones only, not all of them. The table lists fewer than 110,000 clones, around 73% of them singletons. This sample is part of a study of cytomegalovirus exposure and HLA in healthy donors. CDR3 length: 18 amino acids. Trimming shortened V by 0 bases and J by 3 bases, and 16 bases separated the two germline ends. From germline, CDR1 is SGDLS and CDR2 YYNGEE. V usage is TRBV9 and J usage is TRBJ2-6; tentative D call: TRBD2 (6 bases). This receptor was identified in a man aged 30 to 39 in good health and CMV-seronegative. Material: PBMCs. Here the CDR3 reads CASSVAQASGFGANVLTF. DNA for the CDR3: TGTGCCAGCAGCGTAGCGCAGGCGAGCGGGTTTGGGGCCAACGTCCTGACTTTC. The full variable domain, its missing parts supplied by reference TRBV9 and TRBJ2-6, is DSGVTQTPKHLITATGQRVTLRCSPRSGDLSVYWYQQSLDQGLQFLIQYYNGEERAKGNILERFSAQQFPDLHSELNLSSLELGDSALYFCASSVAQASGFGANVLTFGAGSRLTVL.